This T cell receptor beta chain comes out of a study of graft-versus-host responses after intestinal transplantation. The table came from immunoSEQ multiplex PCR; TCRdb's copy has only in-frame clones and leaves some out. The table records about 18,000 clones, over 35% of them present only once. This clone appeared a single time. CDR1 MNHEY and CDR2 SVGAGI come from the germline V gene. Trimming left V 5 bases short and J 1 base short, with 8 bases between. CDR3 length equals 13 residues. The study's findings and limits: Early post-transplant HvG declines tracked with peak circulating GvH clone levels. The recipient marrow held GvH clones, and some of them showed up first in ileum or blood. Within allografts, high graft-versus-host to host-versus-graft clonal ratios were seen among patients with graft-donor T cell macrochimerism.

The authors combined roughly 200,000 CFSE-labeled responder cells with roughly 200,000 irradiated, violet-dye-labeled stimulator cells in plates. This clonotype was sampled from a human patient who received an intestinal transplant. The source was alloreactive CD4+ T cells from a mixed lymphocyte reaction culture, collected before intestinal transplant. Subset defined: CFSE-low proliferating T cells sorted from roughly six-day pre-transplant mixed lymphocyte reaction (GvH or HvG direction). The rearrangement links TRBV6-5 to TRBJ1-1; tentative D call: TRBD1 (5 bases). CDR3 in amino acids: CASSERGNTEAFF. CDR3 DNA sequence: TGTGCCAGCAGTGAAAGGGGGAACACTGAAGCTTTCTTT.